This TCR beta chain was found in a study of T cell responses to AZD1222 COVID-19 vaccine. Notes on the study in general: Vaccine-related CD4 TCRs covered spike, predominating at 160-218 and 743-854. Donors were chiefly white British, with a greater number of females, and clonal diversity was perhaps underestimated.

Points on this clone: Its antigen is currently unknown.

This CDR3 region has 13 residues. The V end lost 5 bases, the J end lost 3 bases, and 11 bases lay between the germline ends. Per the germline V gene, CDR1 is MDHEN and CDR2 is SYDVKM. Assay: immunoSEQ multiplex PCR; the TCRdb copy retains only in-frame clones and omits some. Here the sample spans about 180,000 clones, almost 90% being singletons. The TCR originated in an adult who received the AZD1222 COVID-19 vaccine. V is TRBV28 and J is TRBJ2-7, with no clear D. The material sequenced was peripheral blood, taken 28 days after the second AZD1222 dose. Here the CDR3 DNA reads TGTGCCAGCAGTCCCACCGGTATCTACGAGCAGTACTTC. Its protein is CASSPTGIYEQYF.